Sequencing of this TCR beta chain was carried out in a study of blood T cells in healthy people across ages. This clonotype was counted only a few times. Combining a sample-barcoded 5' primer with a J-beta primer mix, a second PCR ran for about 7 to 12 cycles. MiXCR, run by TCRdb on the 5' RACE reads, gives a single entry per CDR3 protein. The data contain 700,000 to 950,000 distinct CDR3 sequences, 58% of them singletons. The specimen was blood. The sequence came from a man aged 30 to 39 in good health.

CDR3 amino acids: CASSYLGRETQYF. The CDR3 coding sequence is TGTGCCAGCAGTTACCTGGGGCGGGAGACCCAGTACTTC. This chain connects TRBV6-2 or TRBV6-3 to TRBJ2-5; a weak D match, TRBD1 (5 bases). Germline V gene lookup returns CDR1 MNHEY and CDR2 SVGEGT. This CDR3 is built from 13 residues. The V end was cut by 2 bases, the J end by 5 bases, with 9 bases between.